A selection of T cell receptor beta chains follows, all from one sample in a study of OX40 agonist ivuxolimab in advanced cancers. The repertoire was sequenced with immunoSEQ multiplex PCR; TCRdb's copy has only in-frame clones and lacks some. Among over 20,000 clones, 84% were seen once, and the ten largest hold around 13%. Here the sequenced sample was CD4+ or CD8+ T cells sorted from blood, taken in a trial of the OX40 agonist ivuxolimab. Receptors originate from an adult with an advanced solid tumor such as melanoma, head and neck, liver or kidney cancer. CDR3s include the opening cysteine and the closing phenylalanine or tryptophan. A D gene is named only where the DNA matches it firmly. Expanded clones are given a class, and other clones once, few, many or no size at all.

NA	TRBD2	TRBJ2-1	TRBV6-6	CASSYSLGLAANEQFF	TGTGCCAGCAGTTACTCGCTAGGGCTAGCGGCCAATGAGCAGTTCTTC
NA	NA	TRBJ1-6	TRBV7-2	CASSLGTGGYGSPLHF	TGTGCCAGCAGCTTAGGAACGGGGGGTTATGGTTCACCCCTCCACTTT
NA	NA	TRBJ1-2	TRBV5-4	CASSLAGQGPLGGYTF	TGTGCCAGCAGCTTGGCCGGTCAGGGGCCTTTAGGTGGCTACACCTTC
NA	NA	TRBJ1-5	TRBV7-9	CASSLDREAEGQPQHF	TGTGCCAGCAGCTTAGACCGGGAGGCGGAGGGTCAGCCCCAGCATTTT
NA	NA	TRBJ2-2	TRBV4-3	CASSQGTVTGELFF	TGCGCCAGCAGCCAAGGGACAGTCACCGGGGAGCTGTTTTTT
once	NA	TRBJ1-1	TRBV6-5	CASSPGYTEAFF	TGTGCCAGCAGCCCCGGGTACACTGAAGCTTTCTTT
NA	NA	TRBJ2-2	TRBV12-5	CASAQVAGELFF	TGTGCTAGTGCACAGGTTGCCGGGGAGCTGTTTTTT
NA	NA	TRBJ1-6	TRBV6-5	CASSPTGLGPLHF	TGTGCCAGCAGCCCAACGGGCCTCGGGCCCCTCCACTTT
NA	NA	TRBJ1-2	TRBV4-2	CASSQDARGYTF	TGTGCCAGCAGCCAAGATGCCAGAGGCTACACCTTC
NA	NA	TRBJ2-5	TRBV20-1	CSAREDTQYF	TGCAGTGCTAGAGAGGACACTCAGTACTTC
NA	NA	TRBJ2-3	TRBV5-3	CARSLCSTDTQYF	TGTGCCAGAAGCTTGTGTAGCACAGATACGCAGTATTTT
NA	NA	TRBJ1-2	TRBV4-3	CASSQDRGPYGYTF	TGCGCCAGCAGCCAAGATAGGGGTCCCTATGGCTACACCTTC
NA	NA	TRBJ1-1	TRBV6-5	CASRSNTEAFF	TGTGCCAGCAGATCGAACACTGAAGCTTTCTTT
NA	NA	TRBJ1-2	TRBV5-6	CASSLVRGNGYTF	TGTGCCAGCAGCTTGGTACGAGGGAATGGCTACACCTTC
NA	NA	TRBJ2-7	TRBV4-3	CASSPGATYEQYF	TGCGCCAGCAGCCCAGGGGCCACCTACGAGCAGTACTTC
NA	NA	TRBJ1-1	TRBV2	CASSQMAGGARSTEAFF	TGTGCCAGCAGTCAGATGGCGGGGGGGGCGCGGAGCACTGAAGCTTTCTTT
NA	NA	TRBJ1-5	TRBV4-1	CASSQETFQPQHF	TGCGCCAGCAGCCAAGAAACGTTTCAGCCCCAGCATTTT
NA	NA	TRBJ2-7	TRBV7-8	CASSSLQIHEQYF	TGTGCCAGCAGCTCCTTACAGATCCACGAGCAGTACTTC
once	NA	TRBJ1-1	TRBV7-9	CASRSGVRTEAFF	TGTGCCAGCAGGTCAGGGGTCCGGACTGAAGCTTTCTTT
NA	NA	TRBJ1-5	TRBV19	CASSIDRKTGNQPQHF	TGTGCCAGTAGTATAGACAGAAAGACGGGCAATCAGCCCCAGCATTTT
NA	NA	TRBJ2-7	TRBV4-3	CASSPSISSEQYF	TGCGCCAGCAGCCCTTCCATTAGCTCGGAGCAGTACTTC
few	NA	TRBJ1-1	TRBV4-1	CASSPLGNTEAFF	TGCGCCAGCAGCCCCCTGGGGAACACTGAAGCTTTCTTT
few	NA	TRBJ2-5	TRBV9	CASSAPVEGGKTQYF	TGTGCCAGCAGCGCCCCGGTTGAGGGTGGAAAGACCCAGTACTTC
NA	TRBD1	TRBJ1-5	TRBV27	CASRRTGRFRQPQHF	TGTGCCAGCAGACGGACAGGGCGCTTTCGGCAGCCCCAGCATTTT
NA	NA	TRBJ1-4	TRBV19	CATKRLLETNEKLFF	TGTGCCACAAAAAGGTTACTCGAAACTAATGAAAAACTGTTTTTT
NA	NA	TRBJ2-2	TRBV5-4	CASSHFSNTGELFF	TGCGCCAGCAGCCACTTTTCGAACACCGGGGAGCTGTTTTTT
NA	NA	TRBJ1-1	TRBV6-5	CASTPTVTNTEAFF	TGTGCCAGCACTCCAACAGTAACGAACACTGAAGCTTTCTTT
NA	NA	TRBJ1-5	TRBV28	CASSRGPRGDNQPQHF	TGTGCCAGCAGTAGAGGGCCCAGGGGTGATAATCAGCCCCAGCATTTT
NA	NA	TRBJ1-4	TRBV14	CASSQRWQGATNEKLFF	TGTGCCAGCAGCCAACGTTGGCAGGGCGCAACTAATGAAAAACTGTTTTTT
NA	TRBD1	TRBJ1-6	TRBV6-4	CASSYRGLGNSPLHF	TGTGCCAGCAGTTACAGGGGGTTGGGTAATTCACCCCTCCACTTT
NA	TRBD1	TRBJ1-1	TRBV15	CATSRLTGAEAFF	TGTGCCACCAGCAGACTGACAGGGGCTGAAGCTTTCTTT
NA	NA	TRBJ2-1	TRBV13	CASSHIGGLDEQFF	TGTGCCAGCAGCCATATCGGAGGGTTGGATGAGCAGTTCTTC
few	NA	TRBJ1-1	TRBV27	CASFPPGQREAFF	TGTGCCAGCTTTCCTCCGGGACAACGCGAAGCTTTCTTT
NA	TRBD1	TRBJ1-3	TRBV19	CASSWTTGVGNTIYF	TGTGCCAGTAGTTGGACTACAGGGGTTGGAAACACCATATATTTT
NA	TRBD2	TRBJ2-7	TRBV7-9	CASSFPAGTSRYEQYF	TGTGCCAGCAGCTTTCCCGCCGGGACTAGCCGCTACGAGCAGTACTTC
NA	TRBD2	TRBJ2-5	TRBV7-2	CASSLGGGSEETQYF	TGTGCCAGCAGCCTCGGGGGGGGGTCGGAAGAGACCCAGTACTTC
once	TRBD1	TRBJ2-7	TRBV9	CASSGGQGIYEQYF	TGTGCCAGCAGCGGGGGACAGGGAATCTACGAGCAGTACTTC
NA	NA	TRBJ2-7	TRBV6-6	CASSAVGAGVRDEQYF	TGTGCCAGCAGTGCCGTGGGGGCGGGGGTCCGGGACGAGCAGTACTTC
NA	NA	TRBJ2-4	TRBV4-3	CASSQESGSKNIQYF	TGCGCCAGCAGCCAAGAATCGGGGTCCAAAAACATTCAGTACTTC
NA	TRBD2	TRBJ2-1	TRBV7-7	CASSFGTSNEQFF	TGTGCTAGCAGCTTCGGGACTAGCAATGAGCAGTTCTTC
NA	TRBD1	TRBJ2-2	TRBV11-2	CASSLIGQGGTGELFF	TGTGCCAGCAGCTTAATTGGACAGGGGGGCACCGGGGAGCTGTTTTTT
NA	NA	TRBJ1-2	TRBV27	CASGTRGTDYGYTF	TGTGCCAGCGGTACACGCGGGACGGACTATGGCTACACCTTC
NA	TRBD1	TRBJ1-5	TRBV4-1	CASSQDGQGNQPQHF	TGCGCCAGCAGCCAAGACGGACAGGGCAATCAGCCCCAGCATTTT